This T cell receptor beta chain stems from a study of T cell repertoires in cytomegalovirus infection. Germline V gene data show CDR1 as MDHEN and CDR2 as SYDVKM. The CDR3 spans 13 residues. Trimming took off 6 bases at V and 1 base at J, with 9 bases between the two ends. MiXCR, applied by TCRdb to the reads, yields one record per CDR3 protein. The table includes some 900,000 distinct CDR3 sequences, 30% to 35% detected once. This clonotype was observed many times. Its antigen is still unknown. The material sequenced was cultured CD8+ T cells from PBMCs, taken from culture after CMV antigen stimulation. The receptor comes from a human donor in good health (CMV status not recorded). Some clones in this sample may be carry-over from other donors' samples. The V call is TRBV28, the J call TRBJ1-1; D not resolved. The DNA of the CDR3 is TGTGCCAGCAGCTTTCGGGGGAACACTGAAGCTTTCTTT. Its protein product is CASSFRGNTEAFF.